These 24 T cell receptor beta chains originate from one sample sequenced in a study of CD8+CD57+ T cells in acquired aplastic anemia. Genomic DNA acted as the template from which TCR beta VDJ combination and CDR3 sequence profiling were carried out. TCRdb re-derived calls from the reads in MiXCR, one entry per CDR3 protein. The profile shows 150,000 or so distinct CDR3 sequences, around half of them singletons. The patients chosen for sequencing had shown expansion of CD8+CD57+ cells (detected by flow cytometry). Sequencing was done on a sample of sorted CD4+, CD8+, or CD8+CD57+ T cells (not recorded which) from PBMCs. These receptors came from a human donor with aplastic anemia.

Note on this clonotype: This could be a read error, since a much larger clone is one nucleotide away. This chain connects TRBV5-6 to TRBJ1-2; a weak D match, TRBD1 (5 bases). The CDR3 extends over 16 amino acids. Germline V gives CDR1 SGHDT, CDR2 YYEEEE. V dropped 4 bases and J dropped 2 bases, with 18 bases sitting between them. The CDR3 reads CASSPGGRTINYGYTF. CDR3 DNA sequence: TGTGCCAGCAGCCCGGGGGGACGGACGATAAACTATGGCTACACCTTC.

There are a few counts of this clonotype. This could be a read error, since a much larger clone is one nucleotide away. The J gene is TRBJ2-3, the V gene TRBV20-1; 9 nucleotides align to TRBD2. The CDR3 covers 14 residues. Germline assignment: CDR1 DFQATT and CDR2 SNEGSKA (reference sequence). V lost 8 bases and J lost 5; bases outside the gene matches: 11. CDR3 nucleotides: TGCAGTCCCCCGCGGGAGGGCCGATTAGATACGCAGTATTTT. Translating it yields CSPPREGRLDTQYF.

In this sample, this clonotype turned up a few times. The rearrangement joins TRBV19 to TRBJ2-6, with D hard to call. CDR3 length equals 13 residues. The germline gives CDR1 LNHDA, CDR2 SQIVND (reference sequence). V lost 3 bases, J lost 4 bases, and 4 bases lay in between. The CDR3, as DNA: TGTGCCAGTAGTATGCAGGGGGCCAACGTCCTGACTTTC. Residues: CASSMQGANVLTF.

On this clonotype: A much larger clone lies a single base off, so this may be a read error. V and J are TRBV7-9 and TRBJ1-6; the D gene is possibly TRBD1 (6 bases). CDR3 size: 15 residues. V was cut by 4 bases and J by 11 bases, with 18 bases left in between. Germline-derived CDR1 and CDR2 are SEHNR and FQNEAQ (reference sequence). The chain's CDR3 is CASSSRGRLNPPLHF. As DNA, the CDR3 is TGTGCCAGCAGCTCCAGGGGCCGGTTGAATCCACCCCTCCACTTT.

The table lists this clonotype with a count of one. A much larger clone sits a single nucleotide away, making a read error possible. The chain employs TRBV4-2 and TRBJ2-3; 14 bases map to TRBD2. The CDR3 has 17 amino acids. CDR1 and CDR2 (germline): LGHNA, YNFKEQ. The CDR3 loop is CASSPGTSGSFADTKYF. CDR3 in DNA: TGTGCCAGCAGCCCAGGGACTAGCGGGAGTTTCGCAGATACGAAGTATTTT.

This clonotype is medium-sized in the sample. This chain joins TRBV27 and TRBJ2-5; tentatively, D is TRBD2 (6 bases). The CDR3 contains 14 residues. Looked up from germline, CDR1 is MNHEY and CDR2 is SMNVEV (reference sequence). Trimming cost V 5 bases and J 5 bases, with 15 bases left between them. CDR3 region: CASSPHTSLETQYF. DNA of the CDR3: TGTGCCAGCAGTCCGCACACTAGCTTGGAGACCCAGTACTTC.

This clonotype was counted between two and nine times. The chain employs TRBV10-3 and TRBJ2-1; 8 bases agree with TRBD2. Germline CDR1 reads ENHRY; CDR2 reads SYGVKD. The V and J ends lost 0 bases and 8 bases, in that order; junction bases with no gene match: 9. This CDR3 has 16 amino acids. CDR3 region: CAISESGPGGLHEQFF. CDR3 DNA: TGTGCCATCAGTGAGTCTGGGCCGGGAGGGCTGCATGAGCAGTTCTTC.

In this sample, this clonotype turned up many times. This may stem from a read error, because a much larger clone lies one nucleotide away. The rearrangement links TRBV14 to TRBJ1-2, with 7 bases identical to TRBD1. This CDR3 has 14 residues. CDR1 is SGHDN and CDR2 is FVKESK in the germline V gene. Written as DNA, the CDR3 is TGTGCCAGCGGCCAACAGACAGGGTTCTATGGCTACACCTTC. Translating it yields CASGQQTGFYGYTF.

This clonotype was detected only a few times. V and J are TRBV10-3 and TRBJ2-5; D is possibly TRBD1 or TRBD2 (5 bases each). CDR3 length: 15 amino acids. V dropped 4 bases and J dropped 5 bases, with 17 bases sitting between them. Per the germline V gene, CDR1 is ENHRY and CDR2 is SYGVKD. CDR3 bases: TGTGCCATCAGTGTGGGACCGGCCAAATGGGAGACCCAGTACTTC. Its translation: CAISVGPAKWETQYF.

On this clonotype itself: Its ends do not fully match the called genes, so a read error is possible. This chain connects TRBV19 to TRBJ2-1, with unresolved D. The CDR3 is 11 residues long. Germline CDR1 reads LNHDA; CDR2 reads SQIVND (reference sequence). CDR3 nucleotide sequence: TGTGCCAGTAGTATCTCCAATGATCAGTTCTTC. Translation: CASSISNDQFF.

The chain joins TRBV12-3 or TRBV12-4 to TRBJ2-5, with D hard to call. Trimming removed 4 bases from V and 2 bases from J, with 17 bases in between. CDR3 length: 16 residues. Here the CDR3 DNA reads TGTGCCAGCAGTTACCCAACGCAGGTGGAACAAGAGACCCAGTACTTC. Protein sequence: CASSYPTQVEQETQYF.

This clonotype was detected many times. The genes are TRBV6-1 and TRBJ1-2; 11 bases are a match to TRBD1. Germline V CDR1 and CDR2: MNHNS, SASEGT. Trimming cost V 5 bases and J 4 bases; bases outside gene matches: 6. The CDR3 loop spans 15 amino acids. The CDR3 sequence: CASSPGTGGPYGYTF. The DNA for the CDR3 is TGTGCCAGCAGTCCCGGGACAGGGGGGCCCTATGGCTACACCTTC.

This CDR3 is CAIRGNYGYTF. The CDR3 nucleotides are TGTGCCATCAGGGGTAACTATGGCTACACCTTC. V usage is TRBV24-1 and J usage is TRBJ1-2, with D maybe TRBD1 (6 bases). CDR3 length: 11 amino acids. V shed 11 bases and J shed 1 base, with 7 bases lying between them. From germline, CDR1 is KGHDR and CDR2 SFDVKD.

This clonotype was detected many times. The chain recombines TRBV19 with TRBJ1-6, with D tentatively TRBD1 (5 bases). Germline CDR1 is LNHDA and CDR2 is SQIVND (reference sequence). This CDR3 contains 15 residues. V was shortened by 6 bases and J by 0 bases, with 9 bases between the two germline ends. The DNA for the CDR3 is TGTGCCAGTAGGGGGCGTAGCTCCTATAATTCACCCCTCCACTTT. It is translated as CASRGRSSYNSPLHF. The whole variable domain, remainder taken from reference TRBV19 and TRBJ1-6, is DGGITQSPKYLFRKEGQNVTLSCEQNLNHDAMYWYRQDPGQGLRLIYYSQIVNDFQKGDIAEGYSVSREKKESFPLTVTSAQKNPTAFYLCASRGRSSYNSPLHFGNGTRLTVT.

The chain has TRBV6-5 and TRBJ1-2; TRBD1 is a possible D gene (6 bases). The V gene lost 0 bases and the J gene lost 4 bases, with 18 bases spanning the gap. This CDR3 spans 17 amino acids. Germline CDR1 MNHEY, CDR2 SVGAGI. The CDR3 loop is CASSYSRPGTMSYGYTF. CDR3 nucleotide sequence: TGTGCCAGCAGTTACTCGCGTCCCGGGACAATGAGCTATGGCTACACCTTC.

In the case of this clonotype: Given the absence of the conserved phenylalanine or tryptophan at the CDR3 end, a read error is likely. This rearrangement joins TRBV5-4 to TRBJ2-7; 8 bases line up with TRBD1. The germline CDR1 and CDR2 sequences are SGHNT and YYREEE (reference sequence). V trimming: 2 bases; J trimming: 4 bases; junction bases outside the gene matches: 5. This CDR3 contains 14 residues. The CDR3, as DNA: TGTGCCAGCAGCTTACCGGGACAGGTTTACGAGCAGTACTCC. Encoded protein: CASSLPGQVYEQYS.

There are many counts of this clonotype. The V call is TRBV4-3, the J call TRBJ1-6, with D unresolved. Germline CDR1 reads LGHNA; CDR2 reads YSLEER. This CDR3 is built from 16 residues. V was pared by 1 base and J by 0 bases, with 7 bases between. CDR3 protein: CASSQVASSYNSPLHF. The CDR3 bases are TGCGCCAGCAGCCAAGTGGCGAGCTCCTATAATTCACCCCTCCACTTT.

In this sample, this clonotype turned up a few times. Given a much more abundant clone one base away, this may be a read error. This chain uses TRBV7-3 with TRBJ1-1, with a weak D call TRBD1 (5 bases). This CDR3 is built from 16 residues. V gave up 6 bases and J gave up 0 bases, with 17 bases separating them. Germline V gene sequence: CDR1 SGHTA, CDR2 FQGTGA. CDR3 region: CASSLVPGRVNTEAFF. CDR3 nucleotides: TGTGCCAGCAGTTTGGTCCCGGGACGTGTGAACACTGAAGCTTTCTTT.

This clonotype has a count of ten or more. This may be a read error, as it is one base from a much larger clone. CDR3 protein: CASSESVLAGVYAGELFF. CDR3 in DNA: TGTGCCAGCAGTGAATCAGTCTTAGCGGGAGTATACGCCGGGGAGCTGTTTTTT. The V and J genes are TRBV25-1 and TRBJ2-2; 9 nucleotides line up with TRBD2. Trimming at V came to 1 base and at J to 6 bases, leaving 12 bases not matched to a gene. CDR3 size: 18 residues. Per the germline V gene, CDR1 is MGHDK and CDR2 is SYGVNS.

Concerning this clonotype itself: This may be a read error: a much more frequent sequence differs by one nucleotide. This chain joins TRBV5-1 and TRBJ2-5; 8 bases are a match to TRBD1. V shed 4 bases, J shed 7 bases, and the junction held 9 bases outside the gene matches. The CDR3 is made up of 14 amino acids. Germline lookup yields CDR1 SGHRS and CDR2 YFSETQ. CDR3 coding DNA: TGCGCCAGCAGCCCCTACGGACAGGGAGGGACCCAGTACTTC. Amino acids: CASSPYGQGGTQYF.

The chain recombines TRBV7-6 with TRBJ2-5; unclear D gene. The V and J ends lost 7 bases and 1 base respectively, with 7 bases between them. The germline V gene encodes CDR1 SGHVS and CDR2 FNYEAQ. The CDR3 is 12 amino acids. The CDR3 sequence: CASTPSQETQYF. For the CDR3, the DNA is TGTGCCAGCACCCCCAGCCAAGAGACCCAGTACTTC.

This clonotype showed up just a few times. The CDR3 loop is CATSESEGGELFF. CDR3 nucleotide sequence: TGTGCCACCAGTGAGAGCGAGGGCGGGGAGCTGTTTTTT. J is TRBJ2-2 and V is TRBV24-1; TRBD2 might be the D (5 bases). In germline, CDR1 is KGHDR, CDR2 SFDVKD. This CDR3 has 13 residues. V dropped 4 bases and J dropped 7 bases, with 9 bases sitting between them.

This clonotype was recorded many times. CDR3 sequence (DNA): TGTGCCAGCAGCCGAAGCGGGACAGCCGGGGAGCTGTTTTTT. Protein sequence: CASSRSGTAGELFF. V gene TRBV7-2 combines with J gene TRBJ2-2; D is possibly TRBD1 or TRBD2 (7 bases each). V was trimmed by 5 bases and J by 6 bases, leaving 13 bases between them. The CDR3 length is 14 residues. CDR1 and CDR2 from the germline V gene are SGHTA and FQGNSA.

Many counts were recorded for this clonotype. The V and J genes are TRBV19 and TRBJ2-6; D is possibly TRBD1 or TRBD2 (5 bases each). In germline, CDR1 is LNHDA, CDR2 SQIVND (reference sequence). This CDR3 is built from 14 residues. V was trimmed by 7 bases and J by 0 bases, leaving 7 bases between them. The CDR3 sequence is CASIGGSGANVLTF. The CDR3 DNA is TGTGCCAGTATTGGGGGCTCTGGGGCCAACGTCCTGACTTTC.